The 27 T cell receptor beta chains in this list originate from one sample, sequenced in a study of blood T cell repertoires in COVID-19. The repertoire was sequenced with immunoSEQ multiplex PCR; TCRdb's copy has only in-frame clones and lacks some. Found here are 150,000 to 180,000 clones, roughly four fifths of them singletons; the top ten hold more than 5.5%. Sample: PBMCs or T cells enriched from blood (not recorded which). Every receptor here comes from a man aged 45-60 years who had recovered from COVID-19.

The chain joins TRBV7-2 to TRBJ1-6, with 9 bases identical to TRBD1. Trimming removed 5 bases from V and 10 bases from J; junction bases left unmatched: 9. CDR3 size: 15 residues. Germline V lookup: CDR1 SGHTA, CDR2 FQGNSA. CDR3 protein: CASSARTGASSPLHF. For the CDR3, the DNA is TGTGCCAGCAGCGCAAGGACAGGGGCGAGCTCACCCCTCCACTTT. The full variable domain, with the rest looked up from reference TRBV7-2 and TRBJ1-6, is GAGVSQSPSNKVTEKGKDVELRCDPISGHTALYWYRQSLGQGLEFLIYFQGNSAPDKSGLPSDRFSAERTGGSVSTLTIQRTQQEDSAVYLCASSARTGASSPLHFGNGTRLTVT.

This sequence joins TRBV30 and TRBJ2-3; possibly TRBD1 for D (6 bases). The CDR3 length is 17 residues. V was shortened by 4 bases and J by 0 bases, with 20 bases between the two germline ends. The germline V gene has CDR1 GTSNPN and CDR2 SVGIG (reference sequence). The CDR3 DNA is TGTGCCTGGACCTTTGGAGCACAGGGCTCAAGCACAGATACGCAGTATTTT. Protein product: CAWTFGAQGSSTDTQYF.

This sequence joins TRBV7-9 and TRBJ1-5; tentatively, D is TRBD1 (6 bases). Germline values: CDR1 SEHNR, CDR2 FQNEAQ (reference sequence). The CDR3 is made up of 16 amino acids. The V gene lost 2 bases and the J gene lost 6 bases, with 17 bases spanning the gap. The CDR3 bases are TGTGCCAGCAGCTTAAGTACAGGGTACTCGGTTCAGCCCCAGCATTTT. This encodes CASSLSTGYSVQPQHF.

This CDR3 reads CASSLRDLGGNTGELFF. The CDR3 DNA reads as TGTGCCAGCAGCTTAAGAGACCTGGGGGGTAACACCGGGGAGCTGTTTTTT. The genes are TRBV7-9 and TRBJ2-2, with D perhaps TRBD2 (6 bases). Per germline, CDR1 SEHNR and CDR2 FQNEAQ (reference sequence). This CDR3 contains 17 residues. Deletions cut 2 bases from V and 2 bases from J, with 15 bases between.

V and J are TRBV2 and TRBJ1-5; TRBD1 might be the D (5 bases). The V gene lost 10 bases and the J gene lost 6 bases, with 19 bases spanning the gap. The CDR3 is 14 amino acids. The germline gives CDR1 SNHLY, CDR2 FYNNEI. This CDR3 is CATRSGGAGQPQHF. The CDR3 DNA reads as TGTGCCACCCGATCTGGAGGGGCCGGTCAGCCCCAGCATTTT.

The CDR3 DNA reads as TGTGCCAGCAGTAAAAACAGGCCTTCTAACTATGGCTACACCTTC. Encoded protein: CASSKNRPSNYGYTF. The V call is TRBV6-2 or TRBV6-3, the J call TRBJ1-2; D is perhaps TRBD1 (5 bases). The ends were cut back, 5 bases at V and 0 bases at J, with 13 bases in the middle. CDR1 and CDR2 from the germline V gene are MNHEY and SVGEGT. The CDR3 totals 15 residues.

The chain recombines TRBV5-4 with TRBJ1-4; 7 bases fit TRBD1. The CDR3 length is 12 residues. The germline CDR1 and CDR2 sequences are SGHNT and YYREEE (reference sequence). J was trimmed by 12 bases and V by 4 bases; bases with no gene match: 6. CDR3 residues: CASSTSTGELFF. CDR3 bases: TGTGCCAGCAGCACCTCTACAGGGGAACTGTTTTTT.

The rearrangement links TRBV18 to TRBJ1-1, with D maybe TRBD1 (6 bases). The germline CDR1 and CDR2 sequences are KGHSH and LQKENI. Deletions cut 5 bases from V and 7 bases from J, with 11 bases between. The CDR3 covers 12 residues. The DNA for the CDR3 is TGTGCCAGCTCAACGCAGGGGTTTGAAGCTTTCTTT. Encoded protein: CASSTQGFEAFF.

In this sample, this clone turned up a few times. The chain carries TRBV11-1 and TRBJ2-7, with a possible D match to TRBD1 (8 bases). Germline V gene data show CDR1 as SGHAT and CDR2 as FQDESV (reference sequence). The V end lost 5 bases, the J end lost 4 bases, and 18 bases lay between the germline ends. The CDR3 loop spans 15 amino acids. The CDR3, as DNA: TGTGCCAGCAGCCCCCGCACAGGGGGGGGTTACGAGCAGTACTTC. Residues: CASSPRTGGGYEQYF.

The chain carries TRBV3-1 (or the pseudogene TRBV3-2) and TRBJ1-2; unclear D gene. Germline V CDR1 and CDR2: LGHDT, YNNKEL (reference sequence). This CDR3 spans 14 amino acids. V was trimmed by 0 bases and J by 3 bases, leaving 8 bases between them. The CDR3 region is CASSQDVIYYGYTF. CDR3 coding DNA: TGTGCCAGCAGCCAAGACGTAATCTACTATGGCTACACCTTC.

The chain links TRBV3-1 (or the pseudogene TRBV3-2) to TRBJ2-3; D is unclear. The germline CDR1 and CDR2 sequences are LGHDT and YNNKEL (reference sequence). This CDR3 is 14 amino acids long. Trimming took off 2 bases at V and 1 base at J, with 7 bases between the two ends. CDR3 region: CASSQSLRTDTQYF. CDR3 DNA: TGTGCCAGCAGCCAAAGCTTGCGCACAGATACGCAGTATTTT.

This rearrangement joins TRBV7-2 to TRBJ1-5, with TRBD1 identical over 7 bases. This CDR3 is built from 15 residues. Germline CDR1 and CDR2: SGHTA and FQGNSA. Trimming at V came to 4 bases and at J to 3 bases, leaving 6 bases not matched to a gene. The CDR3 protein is CASSSQGQYNQPQHF. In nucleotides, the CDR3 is TGTGCCAGCAGCTCCCAGGGACAGTACAATCAGCCCCAGCATTTT.

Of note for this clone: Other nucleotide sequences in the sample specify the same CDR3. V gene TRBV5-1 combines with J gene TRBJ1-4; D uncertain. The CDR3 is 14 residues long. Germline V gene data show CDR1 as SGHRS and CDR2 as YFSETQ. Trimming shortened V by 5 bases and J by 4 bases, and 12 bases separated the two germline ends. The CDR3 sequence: CASRLGGSNEKLFF. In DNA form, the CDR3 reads TGCGCCAGCAGGTTAGGAGGAAGTAATGAAAAACTGTTTTTT.

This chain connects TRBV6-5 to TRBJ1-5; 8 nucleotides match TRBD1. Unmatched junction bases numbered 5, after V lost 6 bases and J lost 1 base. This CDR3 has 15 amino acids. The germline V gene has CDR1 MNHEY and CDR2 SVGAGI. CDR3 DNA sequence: TGTGCCAGCAGAACTGGACAGGGCAGCAATCAGCCCCAGCATTTT. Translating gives CASRTGQGSNQPQHF.

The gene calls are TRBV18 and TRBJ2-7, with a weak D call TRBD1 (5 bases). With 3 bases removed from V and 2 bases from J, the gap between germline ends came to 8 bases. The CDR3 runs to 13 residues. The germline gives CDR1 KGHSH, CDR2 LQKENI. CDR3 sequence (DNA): TGTGCCAGCTCACCCCCAGGGCCCTACGAGCAGTACTTC. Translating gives CASSPPGPYEQYF.

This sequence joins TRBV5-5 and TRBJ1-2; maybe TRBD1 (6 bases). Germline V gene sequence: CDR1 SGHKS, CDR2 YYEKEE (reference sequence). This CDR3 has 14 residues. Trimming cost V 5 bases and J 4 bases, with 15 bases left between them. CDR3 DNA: TGTGCCAGCAGACGGCGACAGGAGATCTATGGCTACACCTTC. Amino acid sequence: CASRRRQEIYGYTF.

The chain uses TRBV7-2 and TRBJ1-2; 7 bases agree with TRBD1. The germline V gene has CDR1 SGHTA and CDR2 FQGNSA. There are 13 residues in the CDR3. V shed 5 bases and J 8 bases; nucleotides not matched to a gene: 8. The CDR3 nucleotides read TGTGCCAGCAGCCTCCAACAGGGGTCCGGCTACACCTTC. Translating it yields CASSLQQGSGYTF.

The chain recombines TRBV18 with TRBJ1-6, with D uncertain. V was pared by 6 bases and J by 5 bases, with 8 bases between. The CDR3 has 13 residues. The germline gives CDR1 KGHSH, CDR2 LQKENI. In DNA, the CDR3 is TGTGCCAGCTCCCCCGGGAATAATTCACCCCTCCACTTT. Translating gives CASSPGNNSPLHF. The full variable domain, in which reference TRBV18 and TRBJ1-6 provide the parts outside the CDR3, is NAGVMQNPRHLVRRRGQEARLRCSPMKGHSHVYWYRQLPEEGLKFMVYLQKENIIDESGMPKERFSAEFPKEGPSILRIQQVVRGDSAAYFCASSPGNNSPLHFGNGTRLTVT.

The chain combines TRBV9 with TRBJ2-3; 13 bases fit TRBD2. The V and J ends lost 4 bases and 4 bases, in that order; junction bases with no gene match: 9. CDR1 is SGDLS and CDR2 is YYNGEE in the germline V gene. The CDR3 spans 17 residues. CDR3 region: CASSPGLAGAPADTQYF. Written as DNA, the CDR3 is TGTGCCAGCAGCCCAGGACTAGCGGGGGCCCCGGCAGATACGCAGTATTTT. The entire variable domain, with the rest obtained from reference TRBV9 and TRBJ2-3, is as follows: DSGVTQTPKHLITATGQRVTLRCSPRSGDLSVYWYQQSLDQGLQFLIQYYNGEERAKGNILERFSAQQFPDLHSELNLSSLELGDSALYFCASSPGLAGAPADTQYFGPGTRLTVL.

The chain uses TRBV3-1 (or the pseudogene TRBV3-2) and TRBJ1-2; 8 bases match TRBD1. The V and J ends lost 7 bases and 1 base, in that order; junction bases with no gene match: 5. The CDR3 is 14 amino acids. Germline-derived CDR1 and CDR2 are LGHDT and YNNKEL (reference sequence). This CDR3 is CASTLQGGNYGYTF. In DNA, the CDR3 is TGTGCCAGCACATTACAGGGGGGTAACTATGGCTACACCTTC.

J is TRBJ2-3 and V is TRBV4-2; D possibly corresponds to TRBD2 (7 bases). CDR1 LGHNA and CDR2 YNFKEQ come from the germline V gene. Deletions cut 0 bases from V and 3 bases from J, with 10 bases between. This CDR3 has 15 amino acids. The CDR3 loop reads CASSQEGGPTDTQYF. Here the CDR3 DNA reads TGTGCCAGCAGCCAAGAGGGGGGGCCAACAGATACGCAGTATTTT.

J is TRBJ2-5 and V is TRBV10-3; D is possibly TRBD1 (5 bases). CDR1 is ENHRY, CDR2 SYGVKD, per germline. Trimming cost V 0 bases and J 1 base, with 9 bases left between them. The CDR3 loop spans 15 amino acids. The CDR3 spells CAISESGQFQETQYF. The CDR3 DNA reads TGTGCCATCAGTGAGTCGGGGCAGTTCCAAGAGACCCAGTACTTC.

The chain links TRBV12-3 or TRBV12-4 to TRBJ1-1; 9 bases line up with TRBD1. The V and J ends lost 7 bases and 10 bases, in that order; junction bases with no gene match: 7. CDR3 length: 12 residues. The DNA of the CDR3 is TGTGCCAGCAACCCCGGGACAGGGTTAGCTTTCTTT. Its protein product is CASNPGTGLAFF.

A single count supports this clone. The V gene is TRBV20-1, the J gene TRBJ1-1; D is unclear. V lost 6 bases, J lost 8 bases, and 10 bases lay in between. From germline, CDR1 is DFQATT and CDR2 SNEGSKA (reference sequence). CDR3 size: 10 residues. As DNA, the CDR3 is TGCAGTGCCGCTAGATACGAAGCTTTCTTT. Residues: CSAARYEAFF.

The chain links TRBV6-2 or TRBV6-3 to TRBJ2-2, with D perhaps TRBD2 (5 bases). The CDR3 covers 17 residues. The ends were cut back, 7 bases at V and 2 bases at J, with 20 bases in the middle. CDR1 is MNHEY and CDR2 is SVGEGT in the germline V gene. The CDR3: CASTPGGGRTNTGELFF. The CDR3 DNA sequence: TGTGCCAGCACCCCGGGCGGTGGACGGACTAACACCGGGGAGCTGTTTTTT.

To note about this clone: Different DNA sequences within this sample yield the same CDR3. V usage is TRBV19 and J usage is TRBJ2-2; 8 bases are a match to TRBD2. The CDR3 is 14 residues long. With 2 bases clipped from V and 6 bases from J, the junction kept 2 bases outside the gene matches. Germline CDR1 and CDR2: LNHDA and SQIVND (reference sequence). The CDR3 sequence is CASSILAGAGELFF. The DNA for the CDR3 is TGTGCCAGTAGTATACTAGCGGGCGCCGGGGAGCTGTTTTTT.

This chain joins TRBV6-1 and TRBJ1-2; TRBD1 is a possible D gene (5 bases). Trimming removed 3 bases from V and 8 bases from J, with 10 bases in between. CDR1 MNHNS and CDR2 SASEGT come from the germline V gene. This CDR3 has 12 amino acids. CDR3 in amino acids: CASSEPGVGYTF. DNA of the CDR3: TGTGCCAGCAGTGAGCCGGGGGTCGGCTACACCTTC.